The sequence of this T cell receptor (beta chain) was determined in a study of CD8 T cells in Susac syndrome. In regard to this clonotype: What it binds is unknown. Mismatch with germline at one junction end may stem from a read error.

The RNA, roughly 0.5 to 1 ug, was put through reverse transcription using random hexamers. Amplification of TCR beta CDR3 by immunoSEQ multiplex PCR spanned 54 Vbeta and 13 Jbeta. TCRdb reprocessed the immunoSEQ multiplex PCR reads via MiXCR and lists one record per CDR3 protein. Of some 200,000 distinct CDR3 sequences listed, 92% were seen once; the top ten hold around 0.15%. The length of the CDR3 is 15 residues. Germline loops: CDR1 SGHTA, CDR2 FQGNSA. Points from the study as a whole: Individuals included in the TCR sequencing and HLA analysis were acknowledged by the study to be relatively few in number.

TEMRA cells were FACS-enriched and CD8+ and CD4+ T cells negatively isolated. This chain links TRBV7-2 with TRBJ1-2; D gene unclear. The sequence derives from a human donor with multiple sclerosis. The sequencing sample was made of CD8+ T cells from PBMCs. CDR3 DNA: TGTGCCAGCAGCCTAGCGGGTGGAGCTAACTATGGCTACACCTTC. Translation: CASSLAGGANYGYTF.